The 8 T cell receptor beta chains reported below all come from one sample, sequenced in a study of shared clonotypes between healthy human individuals. TCRdb's copy holds only in-frame clones and misses some; the assay was immunoSEQ multiplex PCR. The sample lists hundreds of thousands of clones; around four fifths were seen once. Sample: memory CD4+ T cells sorted from blood. Subset described: CD45RA-negative fraction. The receptors come from a woman aged 30 to 39 in good health.

The V gene is TRBV9, the J gene TRBJ1-4; D perhaps matches TRBD1 (5 bases). V gave up 2 bases and J gave up 5 bases, with 16 bases separating them. The germline V gene has CDR1 SGDLS and CDR2 YYNGEE. The CDR3 length is 16 residues. The CDR3 DNA follows: TGTGCCAGCAGCGTTTTTCAGGGCCTTTCAAATGAAAAACTGTTTTTT. The encoded protein is CASSVFQGLSNEKLFF.

The V and J genes are TRBV4-1 and TRBJ1-4; TRBD1 matches 7 bases. After removal of 6 bases from V and 4 bases from J, the junction contained 8 bases not matched to a gene. This CDR3 is 15 amino acids long. The germline CDR1 and CDR2 sequences are MGHRA and YSYEKL. CDR3 DNA sequence: TGCGCCAGCAGTGGTAGGGGACAGATTAATGAAAAACTGTTTTTT. As protein: CASSGRGQINEKLFF.

V and J are TRBV6-1 and TRBJ2-5; 9 bases map to TRBD1. J lost 5 bases, V lost 4 bases, and 2 bases had no gene match. This CDR3 is 13 amino acids long. Germline V CDR1 and CDR2: MNHNS, SASEGT. CDR3 DNA: TGTGCCAGCAGTGGGGACAGGGCTGAGACCCAGTACTTC. Protein: CASSGDRAETQYF.

The V and J genes are TRBV19 and TRBJ1-4; D not certain. The CDR3 contains 14 residues. Per the germline V gene, CDR1 is LNHDA and CDR2 is SQIVND (reference sequence). V was shortened by 3 bases and J by 8 bases, with 13 bases between the two germline ends. The CDR3 DNA follows: TGTGCCAGTAGTATCGGCGATGGGCGAGAAAAACTGTTTTTT. Protein: CASSIGDGREKLFF.

This clone turned up a few times. The gene calls are TRBV6-6 and TRBJ1-5; unclear D gene. V was clipped by 5 bases and J by 6 bases, with 14 bases between them. Germline V gene sequence: CDR1 MNHNY, CDR2 SVGAGI (reference sequence). This CDR3 is 14 amino acids long. The CDR3 protein is CASSLGSSGQPQHF. The CDR3 DNA reads as TGTGCCAGCAGTCTTGGGAGCTCGGGTCAGCCCCAGCATTTT.

The chain has TRBV30 and TRBJ1-5; no definite D call. The CDR3 covers 15 residues. The V gene's germline CDR1 is GTSNPN and CDR2 SVGIG (reference sequence). Trimming removed 2 bases from V and 0 bases from J, with 11 bases in between. The CDR3 bases are TGTGCCTGGAGTTCGGGAGCTAATAGCAATCAGCCCCAGCATTTT. Translation: CAWSSGANSNQPQHF.

The J gene is TRBJ2-2, the V gene TRBV5-1, with D possibly TRBD1 on 6 matching bases. V was clipped by 4 bases and J by 6 bases, with 13 bases between them. This CDR3 comprises 14 residues. CDR1 is SGHRS and CDR2 is YFSETQ in the germline V gene. In DNA, the CDR3 is TGCGCCAGCAGCCACGCAACAGGGTCCGGGGAGCTGTTTTTT. This codes for CASSHATGSGELFF.

This clone was seen ten or more times. This chain uses TRBV7-2 with TRBJ1-1, with D possibly TRBD1 on 6 matching bases. Germline-derived CDR1 and CDR2 are SGHTA and FQGNSA. CDR3 length: 17 residues. Trimming cost V 5 bases and J 0 bases, with 19 bases left between them. The DNA of the CDR3 is TGTGCCAGCAGCCCGGGGGTAGGGACACACATGAACACTGAAGCTTTCTTT. The encoded protein is CASSPGVGTHMNTEAFF.